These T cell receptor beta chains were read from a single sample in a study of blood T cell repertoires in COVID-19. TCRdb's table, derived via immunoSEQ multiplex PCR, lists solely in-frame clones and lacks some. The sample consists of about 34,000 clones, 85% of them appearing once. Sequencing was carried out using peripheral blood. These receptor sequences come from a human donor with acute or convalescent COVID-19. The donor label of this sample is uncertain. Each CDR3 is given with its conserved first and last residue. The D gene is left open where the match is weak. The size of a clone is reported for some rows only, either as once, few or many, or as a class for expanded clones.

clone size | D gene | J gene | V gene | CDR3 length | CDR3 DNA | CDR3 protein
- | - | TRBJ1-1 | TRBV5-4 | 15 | TGTGCCAGCAGCTTGGCGTGGGCGGGGAACACTGAAGCTTTCTTT | CASSLAWAGNTEAFF
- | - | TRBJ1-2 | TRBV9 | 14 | TGTGCCAGCAGCGTAGGTACGGAGAGCCGCCGAGCACACTTC | CASSVGTESRRAHF
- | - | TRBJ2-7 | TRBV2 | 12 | TGTGCCAGCGGATGGGGAGCCTACGAGCAGTACTTC | CASGWGAYEQYF
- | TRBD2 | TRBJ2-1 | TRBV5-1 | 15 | TGCGCCAGCAGCCCTAGCGGGGACTCCTACAATGAGCAGTTCTTC | CASSPSGDSYNEQFF
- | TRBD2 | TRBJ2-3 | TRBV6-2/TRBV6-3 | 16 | TGTGCCAGCAGCGGAGCGGGGGGCGGGTCCACAGATACGCAGTATTTT | CASSGAGGGSTDTQYF
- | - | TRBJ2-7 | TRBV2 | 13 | TGTGCCAGAGAGGAGGCAGACTCCTACGAGCAGTACTTC | CAREEADSYEQYF
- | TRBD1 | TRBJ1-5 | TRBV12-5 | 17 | TGTGCTAGTGGTAATCCGGGACAGGGGTGGTCTCGACAGCCCCAGCATTTT | CASGNPGQGWSRQPQHF
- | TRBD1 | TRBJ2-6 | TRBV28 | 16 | TGTGCCAGCAGCCGCACTGACAGGGAGCGGGCCAACGTCCTGACTTTC | CASSRTDRERANVLTF
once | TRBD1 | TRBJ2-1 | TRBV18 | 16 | TGTGCCAGCTCACCGAATCGACAGGGGAGTGGGAGTGAGCAGTTCTTC | CASSPNRQGSGSEQFF
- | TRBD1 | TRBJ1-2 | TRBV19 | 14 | TGTGCCAGTAGTATTAAAGGGACAGGGGATGGCTACACCTTC | CASSIKGTGDGYTF
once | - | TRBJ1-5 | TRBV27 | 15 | TGTGCCAGCAGTCCTGCTACTTTAGGCAATCAGCCCCAGCATTTT | CASSPATLGNQPQHF
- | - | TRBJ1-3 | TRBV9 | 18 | TGTGCCAGCAGCGCCACCGCAGGGGTTCGGGGGGCTGGAAACACCATATATTTT | CASSATAGVRGAGNTIYF
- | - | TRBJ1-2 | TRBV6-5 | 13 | TGTGCCAGCAGGAGGACATCTCAACTAGGCTACACCTTC | CASRRTSQLGYTF
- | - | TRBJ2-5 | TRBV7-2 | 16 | TGTGCCAGCAGCTTTAATCGGGCAGGGCAGGGAGAGACCCAGTACTTC | CASSFNRAGQGETQYF
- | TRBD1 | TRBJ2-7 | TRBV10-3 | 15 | TGTGCCATCAGGAATCCCGGGACAGGAACCTACGAGCAGTACTTC | CAIRNPGTGTYEQYF
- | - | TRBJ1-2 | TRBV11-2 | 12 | TGTGCCAGCAGCTTTGAGAGAGGTGGCTACACCTTC | CASSFERGGYTF